This T cell receptor beta chain was found in a study of blood T cell repertoires in COVID-19. Background on the study: COVID-19 samples from acute and convalescent phases originated in the United States, Italy and Spain. Nucleic acid was either cDNA or gDNA, and it came from T cells, B-cell-depleted T cells, or PBMCs.

Trimming took off 3 bases at V and 1 base at J, with 7 bases between the two ends. The germline V gene encodes CDR1 SGDLS and CDR2 YYNGEE. The CDR3 spans 13 residues. Original processing notes: From reference gene primer amplification, estimates of nucleated cell counts were derived. Method: immunoSEQ multiplex PCR; TCRdb's copy keeps in-frame clones and lacks some. The V and J calls and clone size were taken over from that table, and D and trimming were inferred from the DNA. The top ten clones hold around 7% of a sample with 190,000 or so clones, 75% to 90% of them seen once. The V call is TRBV9, the J call TRBJ1-1; no firm D call. Sequencing input: peripheral blood. The clonotype comes from a man aged 35-49 years with acute or convalescent COVID-19. The CDR3 DNA reads as TGTGCCAGCAGCGAAGGAGGGAACACTGAAGCTTTCTTT. It translates to CASSEGGNTEAFF.